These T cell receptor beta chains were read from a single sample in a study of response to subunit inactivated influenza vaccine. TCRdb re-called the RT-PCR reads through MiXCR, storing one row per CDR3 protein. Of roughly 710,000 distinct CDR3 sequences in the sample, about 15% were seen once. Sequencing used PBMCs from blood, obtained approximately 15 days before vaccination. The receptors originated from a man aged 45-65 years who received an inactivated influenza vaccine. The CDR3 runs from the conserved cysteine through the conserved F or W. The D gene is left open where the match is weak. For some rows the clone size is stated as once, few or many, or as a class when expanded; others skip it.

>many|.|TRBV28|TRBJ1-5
CASSLRINQPQHF
TGTGCCAGCAGTTTAAGGATTAATCAGCCCCAGCATTTT
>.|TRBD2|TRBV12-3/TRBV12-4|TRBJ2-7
CASSSGLAGVYEQYF
TGTGCCAGCAGTTCCGGACTAGCGGGAGTCTACGAGCAGTACTTC
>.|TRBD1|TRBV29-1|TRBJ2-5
CSVTTGNRAQYF
TGCAGCGTGACGACAGGGAATAGGGCCCAGTACTTC
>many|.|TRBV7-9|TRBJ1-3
CASSPQGTGNTIYF
TGTGCCAGCAGCCCGCAGGGAACTGGAAACACCATATATTTT
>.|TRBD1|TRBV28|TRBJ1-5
CASSLSGGVQPQHF
TGTGCCAGCAGTTTATCAGGGGGCGTTCAGCCCCAGCATTTT
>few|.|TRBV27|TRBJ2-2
CASRAGPANTGELFF
TGTGCCAGCAGGGCAGGACCTGCGAACACCGGGGAGCTGTTTTTT
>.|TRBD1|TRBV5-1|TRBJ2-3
CASSLAPTGVGDTQYF
TGCGCCAGCAGCTTGGCGCCTACAGGGGTCGGAGATACGCAGTATTTT
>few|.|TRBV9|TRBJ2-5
CASSSTDYHQETQYF
TGTGCCAGCTCTAGTACAGACTATCACCAAGAGACCCAGTACTTC
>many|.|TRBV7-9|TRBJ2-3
CASSLDRGRTDTQYF
TGTGCCAGCAGCTTAGATCGAGGCCGCACAGATACGCAGTATTTT
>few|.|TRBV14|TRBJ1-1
CASSQMENTEAFF
TGTGCCAGCAGCCAAATGGAGAACACTGAAGCTTTCTTT
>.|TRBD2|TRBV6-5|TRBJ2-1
CASSYLAPRTSGREGEQFF
TGTGCCAGCAGTTACTTGGCCCCACGGACTAGCGGGAGGGAGGGCGAGCAGTTCTTC
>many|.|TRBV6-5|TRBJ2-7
CASSYSDSYEQYF
TGTGCCAGCAGTTACAGTGACTCCTACGAGCAGTACTTC
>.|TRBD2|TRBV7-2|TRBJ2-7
CASSPRGSGRSGYEQYF
TGTGCCAGCAGCCCCCGTGGCAGCGGGAGGAGTGGATACGAGCAGTACTTC
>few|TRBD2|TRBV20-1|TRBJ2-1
CSVGTSGRGSYNEQFF
TGCAGTGTTGGGACTAGCGGGAGAGGATCCTACAATGAGCAGTTCTTC
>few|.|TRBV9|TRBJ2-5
CASSVAGRQETQYF
TGTGCCAGCAGCGTCGCGGGTCGCCAAGAGACCCAGTACTTC
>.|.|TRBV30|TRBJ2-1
CAWSPSANNEQFF
TGTGCCTGGAGTCCGAGTGCGAACAATGAGCAGTTCTTC
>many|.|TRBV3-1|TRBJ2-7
CASSQVGSRYEQYF
TGTGCCAGCAGCCAAGTAGGAAGTCGCTACGAGCAGTACTTC
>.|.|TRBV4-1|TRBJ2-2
CASSQVPENTGELFF
TGCGCCAGCAGCCAAGTTCCAGAGAACACCGGGGAGCTGTTTTTT
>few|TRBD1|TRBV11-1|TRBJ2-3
CASSVGQGVRTDTQYF
TGTGCCAGCAGCGTTGGACAGGGCGTCCGCACAGATACGCAGTATTTT
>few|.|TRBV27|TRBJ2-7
CASSPGGGRERYEQYF
TGTGCCAGCAGTCCAGGGGGAGGACGCGAACGATACGAGCAGTACTTC
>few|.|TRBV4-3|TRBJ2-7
CASSQDIGGFYEQYF
TGCGCCAGCAGCCAAGATATCGGGGGCTTCTACGAGCAGTACTTC
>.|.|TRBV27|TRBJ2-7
CASSLGQRNHEQYF
TGTGCCAGCAGTTTGGGCCAGAGGAACCACGAGCAGTACTTC
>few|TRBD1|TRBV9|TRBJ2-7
CASSPQGQGAYEQYF
TGTGCCAGCAGCCCTCAAGGACAGGGGGCTTACGAGCAGTACTTC
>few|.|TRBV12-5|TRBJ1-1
CASAIGVESTEAFF
TGTGCTAGTGCCATTGGTGTTGAGAGCACTGAAGCTTTCTTT
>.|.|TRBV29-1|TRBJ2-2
CSVKSGQTNTGELFF
TGCAGCGTGAAGAGTGGACAGACGAACACCGGGGAGCTGTTTTTT
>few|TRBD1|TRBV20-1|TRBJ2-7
CSAPGQVYEQYF
TGCAGTGCCCCGGGACAGGTCTACGAGCAGTACTTC
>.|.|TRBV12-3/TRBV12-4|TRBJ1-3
CASSPQGRRTSGNTIYF
TGTGCCAGCAGTCCACAGGGACGTCGAACCTCTGGAAACACCATATATTTT
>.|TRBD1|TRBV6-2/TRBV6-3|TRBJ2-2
CASSYSIRGYGGELFF
TGTGCCAGCAGTTACTCGATCAGGGGGTATGGAGGGGAGCTGTTTTTT
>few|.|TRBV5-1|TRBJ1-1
CASSLAGDTSTEAFF
TGCGCCAGCAGCTTGGCCGGGGACACCAGCACTGAAGCTTTCTTT
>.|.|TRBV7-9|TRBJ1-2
CASSRTGLEGYTF
TGTGCCAGCAGCCGTACAGGGTTGGAGGGCTACACCTTC
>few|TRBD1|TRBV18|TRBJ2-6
CASSPGQGFSGANVLTF
TGTGCCAGCTCACCGGGACAGGGGTTCTCTGGGGCCAACGTCCTGACTTTC
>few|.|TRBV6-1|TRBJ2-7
CASSVTWGENYEQYF
TGTGCCAGCAGTGTAACCTGGGGGGAAAACTACGAGCAGTACTTC
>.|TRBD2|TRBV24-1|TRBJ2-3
CATSEGTSGGTDTQYF
TGTGCCACCAGTGAAGGGACTAGCGGGGGCACAGATACGCAGTATTTT
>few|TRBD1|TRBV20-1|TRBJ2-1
CSASQPQGLGNEQFF
TGCAGTGCTAGCCAACCACAGGGGTTGGGGAATGAGCAGTTCTTC
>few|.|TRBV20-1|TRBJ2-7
CSARVPRAGSSYEQYF
TGCAGTGCTAGAGTCCCCCGAGCGGGTAGCTCCTACGAGCAGTACTTC
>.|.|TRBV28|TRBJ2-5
CASSQVDIRGPLETQYF
TGTGCCAGCAGCCAGGTAGACATTCGGGGGCCCCTAGAGACCCAGTACTTC
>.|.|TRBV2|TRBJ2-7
CASSEARSEQYF
TGTGCCAGCAGTGAAGCACGGTCCGAGCAGTACTTC
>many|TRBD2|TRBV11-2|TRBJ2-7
CASSLGPGLAGIEQYF
TGTGCCAGCAGCTTAGGGCCGGGACTAGCGGGGATCGAGCAGTACTTC
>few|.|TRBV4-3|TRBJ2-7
CASSQGRAASEQYF
TGCGCCAGCAGCCAAGGACGGGCCGCAAGCGAGCAGTACTTC
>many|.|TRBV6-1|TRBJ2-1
CASSQAFSGSYNEQFF
TGTGCCAGCAGTCAGGCTTTTAGCGGCTCCTACAATGAGCAGTTCTTC
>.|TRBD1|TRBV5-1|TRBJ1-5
CASSPGGQGRGQPQHF
TGCGCCAGCAGCCCGGGGGGACAGGGAAGAGGTCAGCCCCAGCATTTT
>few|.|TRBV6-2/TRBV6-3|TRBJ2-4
CASSTWGGGGKNIQYF
TGTGCCAGCAGTACCTGGGGGGGCGGCGGAAAAAACATTCAGTACTTC
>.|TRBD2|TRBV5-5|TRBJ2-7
CASRPGTSLYEQYF
TGTGCCAGCAGACCCGGGACTAGTCTCTACGAGCAGTACTTC
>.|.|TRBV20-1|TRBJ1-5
CSGQTDSNQPQHF
TGCAGTGGACAGACAGATAGCAATCAGCCCCAGCATTTT
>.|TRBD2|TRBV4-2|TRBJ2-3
CASSQTAGRDTQYF
TGTGCCAGCAGCCAAACAGCGGGGCGGGATACGCAGTATTTT
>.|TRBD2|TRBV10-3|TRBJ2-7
CAISLAGVSSGSYEQYF
TGTGCCATCAGCCTAGCGGGAGTAAGTAGTGGGTCCTACGAGCAGTACTTC
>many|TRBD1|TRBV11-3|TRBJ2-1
CASSTRDRGPDEQFF
TGTGCCAGCAGCACCCGGGACAGGGGGCCCGATGAGCAGTTCTTC
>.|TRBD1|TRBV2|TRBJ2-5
CASSEGQGASETQYF
TGTGCCAGCAGTGAAGGTCAGGGGGCCTCAGAGACCCAGTACTTC
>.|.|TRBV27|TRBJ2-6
CASSLGRRGANVLTF
TGTGCCAGCAGTTTAGGGCGGCGGGGGGCCAACGTCCTGACTTTC
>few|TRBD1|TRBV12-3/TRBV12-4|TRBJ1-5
CASRRGQYSNQPQHF
TGTGCCAGCAGGCGGGGACAGTATAGCAATCAGCCCCAGCATTTT
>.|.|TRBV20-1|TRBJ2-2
CSAPRRENTGELFF
TGCAGTGCCCCCCGAAGGGAGAACACCGGGGAGCTGTTTTTT
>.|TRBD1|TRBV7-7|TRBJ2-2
CASSEGTGNTGELFF
TGTGCCAGCAGTGAGGGGACAGGGAACACCGGGGAGCTGTTTTTT